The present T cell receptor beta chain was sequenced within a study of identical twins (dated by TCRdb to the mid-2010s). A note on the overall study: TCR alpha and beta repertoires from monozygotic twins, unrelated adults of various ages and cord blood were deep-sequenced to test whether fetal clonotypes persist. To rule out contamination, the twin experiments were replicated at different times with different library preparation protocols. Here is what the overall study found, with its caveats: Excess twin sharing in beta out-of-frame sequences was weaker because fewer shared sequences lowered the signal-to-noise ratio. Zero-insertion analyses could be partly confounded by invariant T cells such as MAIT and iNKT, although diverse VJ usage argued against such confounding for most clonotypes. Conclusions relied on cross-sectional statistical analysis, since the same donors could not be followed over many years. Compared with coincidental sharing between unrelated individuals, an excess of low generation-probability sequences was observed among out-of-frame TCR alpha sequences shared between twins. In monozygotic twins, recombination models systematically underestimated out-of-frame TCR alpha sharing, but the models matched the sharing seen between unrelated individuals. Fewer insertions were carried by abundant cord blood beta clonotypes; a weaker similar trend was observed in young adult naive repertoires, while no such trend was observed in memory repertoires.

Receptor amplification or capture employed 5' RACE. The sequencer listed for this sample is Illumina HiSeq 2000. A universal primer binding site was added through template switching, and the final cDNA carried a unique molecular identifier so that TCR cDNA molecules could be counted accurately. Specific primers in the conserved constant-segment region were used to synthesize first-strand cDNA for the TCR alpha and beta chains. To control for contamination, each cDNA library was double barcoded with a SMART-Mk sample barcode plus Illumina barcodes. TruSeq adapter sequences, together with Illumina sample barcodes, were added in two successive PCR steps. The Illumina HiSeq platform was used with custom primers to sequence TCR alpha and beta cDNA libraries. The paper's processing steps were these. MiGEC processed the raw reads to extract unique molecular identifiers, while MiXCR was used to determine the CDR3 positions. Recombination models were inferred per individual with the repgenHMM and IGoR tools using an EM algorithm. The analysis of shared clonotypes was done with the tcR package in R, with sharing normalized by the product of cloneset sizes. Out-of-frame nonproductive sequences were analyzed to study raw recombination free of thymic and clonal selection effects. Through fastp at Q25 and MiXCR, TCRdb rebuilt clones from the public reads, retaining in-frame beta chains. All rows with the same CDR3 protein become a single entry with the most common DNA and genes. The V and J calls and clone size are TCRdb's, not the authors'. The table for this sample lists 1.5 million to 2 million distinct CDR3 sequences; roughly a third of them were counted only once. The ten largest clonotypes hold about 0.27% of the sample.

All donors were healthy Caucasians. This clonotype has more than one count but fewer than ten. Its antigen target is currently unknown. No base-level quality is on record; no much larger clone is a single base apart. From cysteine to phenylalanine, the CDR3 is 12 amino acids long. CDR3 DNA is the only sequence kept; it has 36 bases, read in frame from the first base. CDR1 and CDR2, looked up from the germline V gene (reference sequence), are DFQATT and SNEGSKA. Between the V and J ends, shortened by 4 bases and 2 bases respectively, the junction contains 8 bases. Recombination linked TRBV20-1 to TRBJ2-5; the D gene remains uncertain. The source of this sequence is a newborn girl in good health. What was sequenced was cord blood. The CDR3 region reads CSAIIGQETQYF. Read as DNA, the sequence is TGCAGTGCTATAATCGGACAAGAGACCCAGTACTTC.